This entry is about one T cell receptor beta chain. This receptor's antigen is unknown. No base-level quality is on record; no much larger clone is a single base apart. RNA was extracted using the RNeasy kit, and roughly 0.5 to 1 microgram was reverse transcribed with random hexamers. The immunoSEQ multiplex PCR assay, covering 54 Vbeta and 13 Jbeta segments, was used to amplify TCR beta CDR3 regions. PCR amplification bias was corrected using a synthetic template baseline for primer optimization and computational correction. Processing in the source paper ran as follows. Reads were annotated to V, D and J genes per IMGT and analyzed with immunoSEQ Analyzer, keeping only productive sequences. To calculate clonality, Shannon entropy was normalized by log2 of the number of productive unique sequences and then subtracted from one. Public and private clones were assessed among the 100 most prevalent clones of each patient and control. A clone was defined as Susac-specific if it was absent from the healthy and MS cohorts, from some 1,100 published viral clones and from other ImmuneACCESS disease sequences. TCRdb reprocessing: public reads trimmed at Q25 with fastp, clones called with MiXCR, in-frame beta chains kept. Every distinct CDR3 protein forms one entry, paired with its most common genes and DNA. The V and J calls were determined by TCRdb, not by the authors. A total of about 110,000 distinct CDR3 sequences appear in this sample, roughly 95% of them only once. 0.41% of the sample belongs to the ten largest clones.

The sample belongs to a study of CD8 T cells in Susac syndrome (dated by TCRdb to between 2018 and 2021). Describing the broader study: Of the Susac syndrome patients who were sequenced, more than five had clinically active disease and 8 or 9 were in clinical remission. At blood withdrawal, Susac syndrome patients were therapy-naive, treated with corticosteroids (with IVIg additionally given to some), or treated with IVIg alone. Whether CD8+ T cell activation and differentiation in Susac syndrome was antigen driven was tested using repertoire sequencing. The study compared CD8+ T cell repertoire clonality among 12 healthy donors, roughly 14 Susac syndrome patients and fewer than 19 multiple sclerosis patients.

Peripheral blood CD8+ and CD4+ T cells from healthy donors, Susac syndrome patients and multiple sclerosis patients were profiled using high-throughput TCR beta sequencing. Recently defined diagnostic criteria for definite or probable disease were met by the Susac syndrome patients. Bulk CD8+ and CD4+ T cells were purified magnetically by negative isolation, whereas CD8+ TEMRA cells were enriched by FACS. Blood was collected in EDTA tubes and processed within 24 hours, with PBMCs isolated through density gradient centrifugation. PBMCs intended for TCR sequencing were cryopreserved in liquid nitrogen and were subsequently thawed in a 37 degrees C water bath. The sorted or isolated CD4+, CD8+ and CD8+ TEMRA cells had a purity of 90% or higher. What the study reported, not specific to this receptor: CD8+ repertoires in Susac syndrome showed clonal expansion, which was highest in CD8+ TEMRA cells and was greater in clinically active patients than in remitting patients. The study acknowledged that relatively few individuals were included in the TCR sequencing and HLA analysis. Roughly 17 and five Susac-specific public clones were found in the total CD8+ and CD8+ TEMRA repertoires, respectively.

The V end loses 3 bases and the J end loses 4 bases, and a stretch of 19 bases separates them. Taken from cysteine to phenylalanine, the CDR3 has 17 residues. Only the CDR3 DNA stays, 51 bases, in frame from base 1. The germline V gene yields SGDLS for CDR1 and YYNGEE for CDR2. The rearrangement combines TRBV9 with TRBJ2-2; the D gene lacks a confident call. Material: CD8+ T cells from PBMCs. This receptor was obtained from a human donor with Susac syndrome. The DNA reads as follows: TGTGCCAGCAGCGCACCTACCGGCCTACAGTTCACCGGGGAGCTGTTTTTT. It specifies CASSAPTGLQFTGELFF. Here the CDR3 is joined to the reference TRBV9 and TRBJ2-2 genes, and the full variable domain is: DSGVTQTPKHLITATGQRVTLRCSPRSGDLSVYWYQQSLDQGLQFLIQYYNGEERAKGNILERFSAQQFPDLHSELNLSSLELGDSALYFCASSAPTGLQFTGELFFGEGSRLTVL.